These 10 T cell receptor beta chains were sequenced from one sample in a study of T cells after somatic rescue of genetic block. Libraries were prepared by immunoSEQ multiplex PCR; TCRdb keeps only in-frame clonotypes and omits some of them. Of tens of thousands of clones listed, around 90% are singletons. The sequencing sample was made of peripheral blood mononuclear cells (PBMCs). These TCRs come from a woman under 30.

The rearrangement uses TRBV10-3 and TRBJ2-7; D perhaps matches TRBD2 (5 bases). The germline V gene encodes CDR1 ENHRY and CDR2 SYGVKD. Between the trimmed V and J ends, which lost 10 bases and 2 bases, there was a span of 15 bases. The CDR3 covers 13 residues. CDR3 region: CATLSGRTYEQYF. The CDR3 DNA reads TGTGCCACCCTAAGCGGACGCACCTACGAGCAGTACTTC.

The gene calls are TRBV6-5 and TRBJ1-2; D not resolved. Trimming took off 7 bases at V and 4 bases at J, with 13 bases between the two ends. The CDR3 is 13 amino acids. Per the germline V gene, CDR1 is MNHEY and CDR2 is SVGAGI. The CDR3 loop reads CASTPAALYGYTF. The CDR3 bases are TGTGCCAGCACCCCGGCCGCCCTCTATGGCTACACCTTC.

The rearrangement uses TRBV19 and TRBJ1-4; no clear D gene. Germline V CDR1 and CDR2: LNHDA, SQIVND (reference sequence). The CDR3 covers 14 residues. The V end was cut by 6 bases, the J end by 8 bases, with 16 bases between. For the CDR3, the DNA is TGTGCCAGTAGCCCAAACCTCTTGGCGGAAAAACTGTTTTTT. Translated, it gives CASSPNLLAEKLFF.

With respect to this clone: One junction end disagrees with the germline gene, perhaps due to a read error. The chain uses TRBV7-2 and TRBJ1-2; D possibly corresponds to TRBD1 (5 bases). Germline V gives CDR1 SGHTA, CDR2 FQGNSA. The CDR3 runs to 19 residues. The CDR3 sequence: CASSPFMRWGGWDNDGYTF. The CDR3 DNA follows: TGTGCCAGCAGCCCCTTCATGCGATGGGGGGGGTGGGATAACGATGGCTACACCTTC.

The chain uses TRBV2 and TRBJ2-7, with 9 positions matching TRBD1. Losses at the gene ends were 7 bases for V and 3 bases for J; bases not matched to a gene: 28. Germline V gene data show CDR1 as SNHLY and CDR2 as FYNNEI. The CDR3 length is 21 residues. Here the CDR3 DNA reads TGTGCCAGCACAGCCCCGTGGGGACTACTGCTCTTCGGGACAGGGATCTACGAGCAGTACTTC. Its protein is CASTAPWGLLLFGTGIYEQYF.

This chain links TRBV7-8 with TRBJ1-5, with D unclear. With 5 bases removed from V and 0 bases from J, the gap between germline ends came to 5 bases. The CDR3 extends over 13 amino acids. Germline V CDR1 and CDR2: SGHVS, FQNEAQ. The CDR3 bases are TGTGCCAGCAGCCCTCTTAGCAATCAGCCCCAGCATTTT. Amino acids: CASSPLSNQPQHF.

This clone was found a few times. The rearrangement links TRBV5-1 to TRBJ2-1; no clear D gene. V was shortened by 4 bases and J by 10 bases, with 15 bases between the two germline ends. The CDR3 spans 13 residues. The V gene's germline CDR1 is SGHRS and CDR2 YFSETQ. In DNA form, the CDR3 reads TGCGCCAGCAGCCTTGACTCGCTTGGCGAGCAGTTCTTC. This encodes CASSLDSLGEQFF.

Concerning this clone: Other DNA variants within this sample encode the same CDR3. The CDR3 sequence is CSVATKTGVKYEQYF. CDR3 nucleotide sequence: TGCAGCGTCGCGACCAAAACGGGGGTAAAATACGAGCAGTACTTC. V is TRBV29-1 and J is TRBJ2-7; D is perhaps TRBD2 (6 bases). The CDR3 extends over 15 amino acids. Germline V gene data show CDR1 as SQVTM and CDR2 as ANQGSEA. V lost 6 bases and J 4 bases, leaving 22 bases between the germline ends.

V gene TRBV11-2 combines with J gene TRBJ1-2, with D maybe TRBD1 (6 bases). Trimming took 5 bases from V and 8 from J, leaving 18 bases between them. This CDR3 has 14 amino acids. In germline, CDR1 is SGHAT, CDR2 FQNNGV. The CDR3 here is CASSRPGQGRGYTF. DNA of the CDR3: TGTGCCAGCAGCCGCCCCGGGCAGGGGCGCGGCTACACCTTC.

The rearrangement uses TRBV25-1 and TRBJ2-7; D perhaps matches TRBD2 (6 bases). CDR1 is MGHDK, CDR2 SYGVNS, per germline. The CDR3 consists of 14 residues. Trimming removed 4 bases from V and 2 bases from J, with 12 bases in between. CDR3 amino acids: CASSGPGTPYEQYF. CDR3 sequence (DNA): TGTGCCAGCAGTGGCCCCGGGACTCCCTACGAGCAGTACTTC.